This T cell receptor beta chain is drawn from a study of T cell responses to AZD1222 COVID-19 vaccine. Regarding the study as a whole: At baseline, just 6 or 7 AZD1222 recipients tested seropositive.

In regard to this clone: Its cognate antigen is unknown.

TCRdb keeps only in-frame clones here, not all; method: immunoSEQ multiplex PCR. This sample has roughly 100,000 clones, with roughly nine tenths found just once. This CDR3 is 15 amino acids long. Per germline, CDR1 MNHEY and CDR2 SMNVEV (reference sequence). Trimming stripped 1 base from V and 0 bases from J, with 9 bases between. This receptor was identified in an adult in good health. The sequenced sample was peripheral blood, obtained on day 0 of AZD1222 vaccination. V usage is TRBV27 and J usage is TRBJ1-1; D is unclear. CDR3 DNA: TGTGCCAGCAGTTTATTTTCCGTCATGAACACTGAAGCTTTCTTT. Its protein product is CASSLFSVMNTEAFF.